The TCR beta chain described here comes from a study of T cell changes during pregnancy in multiple sclerosis. The CDR3 sequence is 17 residues long. Losses at the gene ends were 1 base for V and 5 bases for J; bases not matched to a gene: 5. Germline-derived CDR1 and CDR2 are LGHNA and YNFKEQ. The repertoire was sequenced with immunoSEQ multiplex PCR; TCRdb's copy has only in-frame clones and lacks some. The data show 75,000 to 100,000 clones, approximately 92% seen once. The source is a female donor with multiple sclerosis, enrolled in a pregnancy study. Sequences were derived from peripheral blood, sampled after pregnancy. The rearrangement uses TRBV4-2 and TRBJ2-3; TRBD2 matches at 14 bases. The CDR3 loop is CASSQVGTSGGRDTQYF. CDR3 in DNA: TGTGCCAGCAGCCAAGTGGGGACTAGCGGGGGAAGAGATACGCAGTATTTT.